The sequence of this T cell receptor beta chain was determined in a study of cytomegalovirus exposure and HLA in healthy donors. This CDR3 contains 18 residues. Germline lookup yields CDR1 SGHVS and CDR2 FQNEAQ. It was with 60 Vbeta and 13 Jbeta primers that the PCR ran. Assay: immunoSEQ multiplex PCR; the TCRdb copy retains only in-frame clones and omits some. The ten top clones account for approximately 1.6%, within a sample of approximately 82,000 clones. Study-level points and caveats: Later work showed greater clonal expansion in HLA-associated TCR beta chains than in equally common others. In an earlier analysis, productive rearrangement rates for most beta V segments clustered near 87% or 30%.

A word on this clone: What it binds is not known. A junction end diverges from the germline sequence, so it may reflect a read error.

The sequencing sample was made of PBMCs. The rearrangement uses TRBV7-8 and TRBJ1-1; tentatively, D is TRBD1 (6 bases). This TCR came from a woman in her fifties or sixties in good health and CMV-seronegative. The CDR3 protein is CASSALTGQTLMNIEAFF. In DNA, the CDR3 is TGTGCCAGCAGCGCACTGACAGGACAGACCCTCATGAACATTGAAGCTTTCTTT.